These 13 T cell receptor beta chains were sequenced from one sample in a study of blood T cell repertoires in COVID-19. Using immunoSEQ multiplex PCR, the repertoire was profiled, and TCRdb retains in-frame clones only, with some absent. The sample records about 220,000 clones, 80% being singletons. The sample was peripheral blood. The receptors derive from a human donor in a cohort sampled during active COVID-19.

The chain couples TRBV29-1 to TRBJ1-2; D not certain. V dropped 4 bases and J dropped 6 bases, with 9 bases sitting between them. This CDR3 has 11 residues. The V gene's germline CDR1 is SQVTM and CDR2 ANQGSEA. The CDR3 bases are TGCAGCGTTGGTCTAGAGGATGGCTACACCTTC. This encodes CSVGLEDGYTF.

V gene TRBV11-3 combines with J gene TRBJ2-3; the match to TRBD1 covers 7 bases. The V segment lost 5 bases and the J segment 1 base; nucleotides outside the gene matches: 18. This CDR3 is built from 19 residues. CDR1 SGHNT and CDR2 YENEEA come from the germline V gene. The DNA for the CDR3 is TGTGCCAGCAGCAAAGGGACAGTCGCACTACCCCTAGGCACAGATACGCAGTATTTT. Its protein product is CASSKGTVALPLGTDTQYF.

The chain has TRBV5-1 and TRBJ2-7; 7 nucleotides line up with TRBD2. The CDR3 sequence is 15 residues long. Germline trimming cut 6 bases from V and 0 bases from J; bases unmatched to any gene: 9. CDR1 is SGHRS, CDR2 YFSETQ, per germline. CDR3 residues: CASTTTAGSSYEQYF. DNA of the CDR3: TGCGCCAGCACCACGACAGCGGGAAGCTCCTACGAGCAGTACTTC.

This rearrangement joins TRBV7-9 to TRBJ1-6; D gene uncertain. The CDR3 contains 14 residues. Per germline, CDR1 SEHNR and CDR2 FQNEAQ (reference sequence). Deletions cut 1 base from V and 5 bases from J, with 6 bases between. CDR3 nucleotide sequence: TGTGCCAGCAGCTTAGAACTGGATAATTCACCCCTCCACTTT. Protein product: CASSLELDNSPLHF.

V gene TRBV24-1 combines with J gene TRBJ2-1, with 8 bases lining up with TRBD2. Germline loops: CDR1 KGHDR, CDR2 SFDVKD. J gave up 6 bases and V 1 base, and 7 bases lay outside the gene matches. This CDR3 has 16 amino acids. In DNA form, the CDR3 reads TGTGCCACCAGTGATTTAGCGGGAGTCGGCCGCAATGAGCAGTTCTTC. It translates to CATSDLAGVGRNEQFF.

This clone was observed a handful of times. CDR3 in DNA: TGTGCCAGCAACCCCGGACAAGGTTCACCCCTCCACTTT. Its protein is CASNPGQGSPLHF. The chain recombines TRBV19 with TRBJ1-6, with TRBD1 as a possible D gene (5 bases). Germline CDR1 LNHDA, CDR2 SQIVND (reference sequence). This CDR3 comprises 13 residues. With 9 bases removed from V and 9 bases from J, the gap between germline ends came to 15 bases.

The chain uses TRBV6-5 and TRBJ1-1; TRBD1 agrees at 7 bases. The CDR3 is 14 amino acids. With 5 bases clipped from V and 6 bases from J, the junction kept 9 bases outside the gene matches. From germline, CDR1 is MNHEY and CDR2 SVGAGI. The CDR3 reads CASSQLRTGPEAFF. Written as DNA, the CDR3 is TGTGCCAGCAGTCAACTCAGGACAGGCCCTGAAGCTTTCTTT.

The chain combines TRBV5-4 with TRBJ2-3; 11 bases align to TRBD2. There are 15 residues in the CDR3. The V and J ends lost 5 bases and 5 bases, in that order; junction bases with no gene match: 7. Germline assignment: CDR1 SGHNT and CDR2 YYREEE (reference sequence). CDR3 in amino acids: CASRAGLAGLDTQYF. In DNA, the CDR3 is TGTGCCAGCAGGGCTGGACTAGCGGGTTTAGATACGCAGTATTTT.

This chain joins TRBV18 and TRBJ2-2, with D possibly TRBD2 on 5 matching bases. CDR1 is KGHSH, CDR2 LQKENI, per germline. The CDR3 covers 13 residues. Trimming took off 6 bases at V and 5 bases at J, with 10 bases between the two ends. The CDR3 coding sequence is TGTGCCAGCTCCCACCGAGGGACCGGGGAGCTGTTTTTT. Its translation: CASSHRGTGELFF.

The chain employs TRBV6-1 and TRBJ1-5; 7 positions agree with TRBD1. The CDR3 is 16 residues long. V was clipped by 0 bases and J by 3 bases; unmatched bases: 5. Germline V lookup: CDR1 MNHNS, CDR2 SASEGT. CDR3 loop: CASSEALTGSNQPQHF. For the CDR3, the DNA is TGTGCCAGCAGTGAAGCACTGACAGGGTCCAATCAGCCCCAGCATTTT.

The chain uses TRBV6-5 and TRBJ2-2; a weak D match, TRBD2 (5 bases). Germline-derived CDR1 and CDR2 are MNHEY and SVGAGI. V was trimmed by 11 bases and J by 7 bases, leaving 14 bases between them. This CDR3 region has 12 residues. In nucleotides, the CDR3 is TGTGCCCCTAGGTCTGGGAGCGGGGAGCTGTTTTTT. Protein: CAPRSGSGELFF.

This clone was counted a single time. The V and J genes are TRBV29-1 and TRBJ1-1; D may be TRBD1 (6 bases). The V gene's germline CDR1 is SQVTM and CDR2 ANQGSEA. The CDR3 runs to 14 residues. Trimming shortened V by 7 bases and J by 6 bases, and 21 bases separated the two germline ends. DNA for the CDR3: TGCAGCGCTAACAGGGTGCTAACGGTTCCTGAAGCTTTCTTT. Protein sequence: CSANRVLTVPEAFF.

The CDR3 bases are TGTGCCAGCAGCGCAGACAGGGTGGGCACTGAAGCTTTCTTT. It is translated as CASSADRVGTEAFF. The chain joins TRBV2 to TRBJ1-1, with 7 bases aligning to TRBD1. In germline, CDR1 is SNHLY, CDR2 FYNNEI. The CDR3 totals 14 residues. V lost 6 bases, J lost 4 bases, and 8 bases stayed unmatched. Full variable domain (missing parts from reference TRBV2 and TRBJ1-1): EPEVTQTPSHQVTQMGQEVILRCVPISNHLYFYWYRQILGQKVEFLVSFYNNEISEKSEIFDDQFSVERPDGSNFTLKIRSTKLEDSAMYFCASSADRVGTEAFFGQGTRLTVV.